This TCR beta chain was profiled in a study of CD8 T cells in ankylosing spondylitis. The study's findings and limits: A motif of eight highly homologous TCR beta variants was seen as apparently characteristic of ankylosing spondylitis blood.

Libraries of TCR beta came from quantitative 5'-RACE with molecular barcodes. TCRdb re-analysed the 5' RACE reads in MiXCR, keeping a single row per CDR3 protein. The sample lists about 840,000 distinct CDR3 sequences; 10% to 15% were seen once. As concerns this clonotype: Its matching antigen is unknown.

The TCR was taken from a male donor with ankylosing spondylitis. Material: blood, either unsorted or a sorted T cell fraction (not recorded which).

The CDR3 nucleotides are TGTGCCAGCAGTACCATCCATCAGCCCCAGCATTTT. Its translation is CASSTIHQPQHF. The genes are TRBV28 and TRBJ1-5, with D uncertain. The germline V and J ends were trimmed by 5 bases and 5 bases, with 7 bases remaining between them. Germline loops: CDR1 MDHEN, CDR2 SYDVKM. The CDR3 runs to 12 residues.